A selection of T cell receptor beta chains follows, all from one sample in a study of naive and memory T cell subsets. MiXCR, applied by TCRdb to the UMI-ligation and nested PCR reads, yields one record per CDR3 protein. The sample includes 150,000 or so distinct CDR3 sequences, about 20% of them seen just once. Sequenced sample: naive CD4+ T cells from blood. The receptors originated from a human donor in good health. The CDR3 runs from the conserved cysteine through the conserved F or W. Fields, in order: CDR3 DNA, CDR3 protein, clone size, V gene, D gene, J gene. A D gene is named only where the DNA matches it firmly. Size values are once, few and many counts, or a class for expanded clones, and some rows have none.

cdr3_nt: TGTGCCAGCTCTATACGCCTAGCTGGGGAGACCCAGTACTTC
cdr3_aa: CASSIRLAGETQYF
clone_size: many
v_call: TRBV18
d_call: -
j_call: TRBJ2-5

cdr3_nt: TGTGCCAGCAGAATTACGGGATCTTTCCCATACTTC
cdr3_aa: CASRITGSFPYF
clone_size: -
v_call: TRBV28
d_call: -
j_call: TRBJ2-4

cdr3_nt: TGTGCCACCAGTGAGGGGCAAAGCAATCAGCCCCAGCATTTT
cdr3_aa: CATSEGQSNQPQHF
clone_size: few
v_call: TRBV24-1
d_call: -
j_call: TRBJ1-5

cdr3_nt: TGCGCCAGCAGCCAGGACAGGGTCGACTATGGCTACACCTTC
cdr3_aa: CASSQDRVDYGYTF
clone_size: few
v_call: TRBV4-3
d_call: TRBD1
j_call: TRBJ1-2

cdr3_nt: TGCAGCGTCGCCAGACTACTCAGCACAGATACGCAGTATTTT
cdr3_aa: CSVARLLSTDTQYF
clone_size: few
v_call: TRBV29-1
d_call: -
j_call: TRBJ2-3

cdr3_nt: TGTGCCAGCAGTCCCTGGGTAGCCACCCATTCGGATACGCAGTATTTT
cdr3_aa: CASSPWVATHSDTQYF
clone_size: many
v_call: TRBV3-1
d_call: -
j_call: TRBJ2-3

cdr3_nt: TGTGCCAGCAGTTCACTACCAAACAATGAGCAGTTCTTC
cdr3_aa: CASSSLPNNEQFF
clone_size: -
v_call: TRBV28
d_call: -
j_call: TRBJ2-1

cdr3_nt: TGTGCCAGCAACAACATGGGGGGTGGCTACACCTTC
cdr3_aa: CASNNMGGGYTF
clone_size: -
v_call: TRBV28
d_call: -
j_call: TRBJ1-2

cdr3_nt: TGTGCCAGCAGTGAAGCACCAGGGACTCAGCCCCAGCATTTT
cdr3_aa: CASSEAPGTQPQHF
clone_size: -
v_call: TRBV6-1
d_call: -
j_call: TRBJ1-5

cdr3_nt: TGCAGCGTGGGCAGAGCGGCGGGAGTCTTCGACGAGCAGTACTTC
cdr3_aa: CSVGRAAGVFDEQYF
clone_size: -
v_call: TRBV29-1
d_call: TRBD2
j_call: TRBJ2-7

cdr3_nt: TGCGCCAGCAGCCAAGAAGCCGGGACATATACCTACGAGCAGTACTTC
cdr3_aa: CASSQEAGTYTYEQYF
clone_size: -
v_call: TRBV4-1
d_call: -
j_call: TRBJ2-7

cdr3_nt: TGTGCCAGCAACCCTACCGGGACAGGGGGCAGGCAGCCCCAGCATTTT
cdr3_aa: CASNPTGTGGRQPQHF
clone_size: few
v_call: TRBV27
d_call: TRBD1
j_call: TRBJ1-5

cdr3_nt: TGTGCCAGTAGTAAGACAGGGCCTAACTATGGCTACACCTTC
cdr3_aa: CASSKTGPNYGYTF
clone_size: -
v_call: TRBV19
d_call: TRBD1
j_call: TRBJ1-2

cdr3_nt: TGCAGTGCTAGGTTTAGTCCTTATGAGCAGTTCTTC
cdr3_aa: CSARFSPYEQFF
clone_size: -
v_call: TRBV20-1
d_call: -
j_call: TRBJ2-1

cdr3_nt: TGTGCCAGCAGTCAGCGACAGGGGTTATACGCTGAAGCTTTCTTT
cdr3_aa: CASSQRQGLYAEAFF
clone_size: -
v_call: TRBV28
d_call: TRBD1
j_call: TRBJ1-1

cdr3_nt: TGCAGTGCCCGGCCCCTAGCGACAGATACGCAGTATTTT
cdr3_aa: CSARPLATDTQYF
clone_size: few
v_call: TRBV20-1
d_call: -
j_call: TRBJ2-3

cdr3_nt: TGTGCCAGCAGTGGGTACAATGAGCAGTTCTTC
cdr3_aa: CASSGYNEQFF
clone_size: -
v_call: TRBV25-1
d_call: -
j_call: TRBJ2-1

cdr3_nt: TGTGCCAGCCGACCCGACAGGGATCTCTACGAGCAGTACTTC
cdr3_aa: CASRPDRDLYEQYF
clone_size: -
v_call: TRBV6-6
d_call: TRBD1
j_call: TRBJ2-7

cdr3_nt: TGTGCCAGCCAAAACCCCGGACAGGGACCTTACTTC
cdr3_aa: CASQNPGQGPYF
clone_size: many
v_call: TRBV25-1
d_call: TRBD1
j_call: TRBJ2-7

cdr3_nt: TGCAGTGCTAGAGATGGGACAGCCTATTCACCCCTCCACTTT
cdr3_aa: CSARDGTAYSPLHF
clone_size: -
v_call: TRBV20-1
d_call: TRBD1
j_call: TRBJ1-6

cdr3_nt: TGCAGCGTAAAAAAAGACAGGGGCTCTGGAAACACCATATATTTT
cdr3_aa: CSVKKDRGSGNTIYF
clone_size: -
v_call: TRBV29-1
d_call: TRBD1
j_call: TRBJ1-3

cdr3_nt: TGCGCCAGCAGCCAAGAAAGTGGTCAGACAAGGGTAGGAGAGACCCAGTACTTC
cdr3_aa: CASSQESGQTRVGETQYF
clone_size: -
v_call: TRBV4-1
d_call: -
j_call: TRBJ2-5

cdr3_nt: TGCAGCGTTGGTGACGTTCCCTACGAGCAGTACTTC
cdr3_aa: CSVGDVPYEQYF
clone_size: few
v_call: TRBV29-1
d_call: -
j_call: TRBJ2-7

cdr3_nt: TGTGCCATCAGTGAGTCAGGATACGAGCAGTACTTC
cdr3_aa: CAISESGYEQYF
clone_size: few
v_call: TRBV10-3
d_call: -
j_call: TRBJ2-7

cdr3_nt: TGCGCCAGCAGCTCCGGGACAGGATTTTTAGGCTCCTACAATGAGCAGTTCTTC
cdr3_aa: CASSSGTGFLGSYNEQFF
clone_size: few
v_call: TRBV5-1
d_call: TRBD1
j_call: TRBJ2-1

cdr3_nt: TGTGCCAGCAGTGAAATGCTTGGCTCCTACAATGAGCAGTTCTTC
cdr3_aa: CASSEMLGSYNEQFF
clone_size: -
v_call: TRBV2
d_call: -
j_call: TRBJ2-1

cdr3_nt: TGTGCCAGCAGTTCTTGGGGACGGTTGGGTCAGCCCCAGCATTTT
cdr3_aa: CASSSWGRLGQPQHF
clone_size: -
v_call: TRBV12-3/TRBV12-4
d_call: -
j_call: TRBJ1-5

cdr3_nt: TGTGCCAGCAGCTCAACTAGCGGGAGGCCCTACAATGAGCAGTTCTTC
cdr3_aa: CASSSTSGRPYNEQFF
clone_size: -
v_call: TRBV7-2
d_call: TRBD2
j_call: TRBJ2-1

cdr3_nt: TGTGCCAGCTCATCTCGCCCTGAAGAGACCCAGTACTTC
cdr3_aa: CASSSRPEETQYF
clone_size: -
v_call: TRBV18
d_call: -
j_call: TRBJ2-5

cdr3_nt: TGCAGTGCTAGAGATAGTAGGAGTTGGGAGACCCAGTACTTC
cdr3_aa: CSARDSRSWETQYF
clone_size: few
v_call: TRBV20-1
d_call: -
j_call: TRBJ2-5

cdr3_nt: TGTGCCAGCAGTCCCGGGACAGGGGCGGCAACTAATGAAAAACTGTTTTTT
cdr3_aa: CASSPGTGAATNEKLFF
clone_size: -
v_call: TRBV28
d_call: TRBD1
j_call: TRBJ1-4

cdr3_nt: TGTGCCAGCAGTCGCCTCCGAGGACTAGCGGAGCCCACAGATACGCAGTATTTT
cdr3_aa: CASSRLRGLAEPTDTQYF
clone_size: -
v_call: TRBV6-2/TRBV6-3
d_call: TRBD2
j_call: TRBJ2-3

cdr3_nt: TGTGCCAGCAGCGAAGGGGTATTAGGGCAAGAGACCCAGTACTTC
cdr3_aa: CASSEGVLGQETQYF
clone_size: few
v_call: TRBV6-6
d_call: -
j_call: TRBJ2-5

cdr3_nt: TGCAGTGCTAGAGACAGCCGGAGCACAGATACGCAGTATTTT
cdr3_aa: CSARDSRSTDTQYF
clone_size: few
v_call: TRBV20-1
d_call: -
j_call: TRBJ2-3

cdr3_nt: TGCGCCAGCAGCCAAGCACCCCAGGCGACCGGGGAGCTGTTTTTT
cdr3_aa: CASSQAPQATGELFF
clone_size: -
v_call: TRBV4-1
d_call: -
j_call: TRBJ2-2

cdr3_nt: TGCGCCAGCAGCCAGGGGGCCTCAGGGGTCTATGGCTACACCTTC
cdr3_aa: CASSQGASGVYGYTF
clone_size: few
v_call: TRBV4-3
d_call: -
j_call: TRBJ1-2

cdr3_nt: TGTGCCAGCAGTCGACTGGAGGAGCAGTACTTC
cdr3_aa: CASSRLEEQYF
clone_size: -
v_call: TRBV6-2/TRBV6-3
d_call: -
j_call: TRBJ2-7

cdr3_nt: TGTGCCAGCAGTTTAGGGGGACAGGGAATTCCTGAGCAGTTCTTC
cdr3_aa: CASSLGGQGIPEQFF
clone_size: many
v_call: TRBV28
d_call: TRBD1
j_call: TRBJ2-1

cdr3_nt: TGTGCCAGCAGTCAGACCCGTTACGAGCAGTACTTC
cdr3_aa: CASSQTRYEQYF
clone_size: -
v_call: TRBV28
d_call: -
j_call: TRBJ2-7

cdr3_nt: TGTGCCAGCAGCTCTTCTTCGAGCAATCAGCCCCAGCATTTT
cdr3_aa: CASSSSSSNQPQHF
clone_size: -
v_call: TRBV7-2
d_call: -
j_call: TRBJ1-5

cdr3_nt: TGTGCCAGCAGTAAAGGGGGGACAGGGAAGAACACTGAAGCTTTCTTT
cdr3_aa: CASSKGGTGKNTEAFF
clone_size: -
v_call: TRBV25-1
d_call: TRBD1
j_call: TRBJ1-1

cdr3_nt: TGTGCCAGCAGTTTTTCCCGGCAGAACACTGAAGCTTTCTTT
cdr3_aa: CASSFSRQNTEAFF
clone_size: few
v_call: TRBV12-3/TRBV12-4
d_call: -
j_call: TRBJ1-1

cdr3_nt: TGTGCCGTAAAGGGACAGATCCACGAGCAGTACTTC
cdr3_aa: CAVKGQIHEQYF
clone_size: -
v_call: TRBV6-5
d_call: TRBD1
j_call: TRBJ2-7

cdr3_nt: TGCAGCGTTGCGGTAGGGACCTACGAGCAGTACTTC
cdr3_aa: CSVAVGTYEQYF
clone_size: few
v_call: TRBV29-1
d_call: -
j_call: TRBJ2-7

cdr3_nt: TGTGCCAGCAGTTTAACAGGACTCCCCACAGATACGCAGTATTTT
cdr3_aa: CASSLTGLPTDTQYF
clone_size: -
v_call: TRBV27
d_call: -
j_call: TRBJ2-3

cdr3_nt: TGTGCCAGCAGTTACTCGACGGCGATCCAACGGCAGTACTTC
cdr3_aa: CASSYSTAIQRQYF
clone_size: -
v_call: TRBV6-5
d_call: -
j_call: TRBJ2-7

cdr3_nt: TGTGCCAGCAGTTACTCGACTAGCGCCAGTCCCCAAGAGACCCAGTACTTC
cdr3_aa: CASSYSTSASPQETQYF
clone_size: -
v_call: TRBV6-6
d_call: TRBD2
j_call: TRBJ2-5

cdr3_nt: TGCAGCATCGAACGGGGCACAGATACGCAGTATTTT
cdr3_aa: CSIERGTDTQYF
clone_size: -
v_call: TRBV29-1
d_call: -
j_call: TRBJ2-3

cdr3_nt: TGTGCCAGCAGCCAGTCCGGGACGGTAGCCTACGAGCAGTACTTC
cdr3_aa: CASSQSGTVAYEQYF
clone_size: -
v_call: TRBV6-1
d_call: -
j_call: TRBJ2-7

cdr3_nt: TGCGCCAGCAGCCGCAATCCGGCCCAACCTTACGAGCAGTACTTC
cdr3_aa: CASSRNPAQPYEQYF
clone_size: -
v_call: TRBV4-1
d_call: -
j_call: TRBJ2-7

cdr3_nt: TGCGCCAGCAGCTCCGTTGGACGCTTAACCCCAGGCGAGCAGTACTTC
cdr3_aa: CASSSVGRLTPGEQYF
clone_size: -
v_call: TRBV10-1
d_call: -
j_call: TRBJ2-7

cdr3_nt: TGTGCCAGCAGACCGGGGGCCTCCTACGAGCAGTACTTC
cdr3_aa: CASRPGASYEQYF
clone_size: few
v_call: TRBV12-3/TRBV12-4
d_call: -
j_call: TRBJ2-7

cdr3_nt: TGTGCCAGCAGCTTAGCCCCGGACAATGAGCAGTTCTTC
cdr3_aa: CASSLAPDNEQFF
clone_size: -
v_call: TRBV7-2
d_call: -
j_call: TRBJ2-1